Below are 9 T cell receptor beta chains sequenced from a single sample in a study of graft-versus-host responses after intestinal transplantation. Their antigens remain unidentified. TCRdb's copy holds only in-frame clones and misses some; the assay was immunoSEQ multiplex PCR. Here the sample spans approximately 60,000 clones, around nine tenths being singletons. Sequenced here: unstimulated CD8+ T cells sorted from spleen or lymph node cells, sampled before transplant. These receptors were collected from a human donor who was the organ donor for an intestinal transplant.

As DNA, the CDR3 is TGTGCCAGTCACAGGCAGGGGGCTAGAGGCTACACCTTC. Amino acid sequence: CASHRQGARGYTF. The chain carries TRBV9 and TRBJ1-2; TRBD1 aligns across 8 bases. The CDR3 is made up of 13 amino acids. Per the germline V gene, CDR1 is SGDLS and CDR2 is YYNGEE. V trimming: 8 bases; J trimming: 8 bases; junction bases outside the gene matches: 11. Combining the CDR3 with reference TRBV9 and TRBJ1-2 gives the whole variable domain DSGVTQTPKHLITATGQRVTLRCSPRSGDLSVYWYQQSLDQGLQFLIQYYNGEERAKGNILERFSAQQFPDLHSELNLSSLELGDSALYFCASHRQGARGYTFGSGTRLTVV.

The rearrangement uses TRBV7-9 and TRBJ2-1, with TRBD2 as a possible D gene (6 bases). Germline assignment: CDR1 SEHNR and CDR2 FQNEAQ (reference sequence). The CDR3 extends over 17 amino acids. V was shortened by 2 bases and J by 2 bases, with 16 bases between the two germline ends. The CDR3 reads CASSLRIVAGPYNEQFF. The CDR3 nucleotides are TGTGCCAGCAGCTTACGTATAGTGGCGGGGCCCTACAATGAGCAGTTCTTC. Looking up the rest from reference TRBV7-9 and TRBJ2-1 gives the full variable domain: DTGVSQNPRHKITKRGQNVTFRCDPISEHNRLYWYRQTLGQGPEFLTYFQNEAQLEKSRLLSDRFSAERPKGSFSTLEIQRTEQGDSAMYLCASSLRIVAGPYNEQFFGPGTRLTVL.

Of note for this clone: Germline is not matched at one junction end, which may reflect a read error. The sample has other DNA sequences that encode this CDR3 too. CDR3: CASSPRGGGAAYEQYF. The DNA for the CDR3 is TGCGCCAGCAGCCCGCGGGGGGGCGGGGCCGCCTACGAGCAGTACTTC. The chain recombines TRBV13 with TRBJ2-7; TRBD2 matches at 9 bases. The germline V gene encodes CDR1 PRHDT and CDR2 FYEKMQ (reference sequence). CDR3 length: 16 amino acids.

This rearrangement joins TRBV7-3 to TRBJ2-1; D gene uncertain. V shed 7 bases and J shed 7 bases, with 8 bases lying between them. The germline CDR1 and CDR2 sequences are SGHTA and FQGTGA. CDR3 length equals 11 residues. DNA of the CDR3: TGTGCCAGCACCTCCCGGAATGAGCAGTTCTTC. Translated: CASTSRNEQFF.

The rearrangement uses TRBV28 and TRBJ2-3; the match to TRBD2 covers 7 bases. Germline V gene lookup returns CDR1 MDHEN and CDR2 SYDVKM. The CDR3 sequence is 15 residues long. V lost 6 bases to trimming and J lost 1 base; unmatched junction nucleotides: 7. CDR3 bases: TGTGCCAGCAGCGCACTAGCGCTCGGCACAGATACGCAGTATTTT. Encoded protein: CASSALALGTDTQYF.

The chain recombines TRBV10-2 with TRBJ2-7; 7 bases line up with TRBD1. CDR1 and CDR2 from the germline V gene are WSHSY and SAAADI. The junction had 9 bases not matched to a gene; V was cut back by 6 bases and J by 7 bases. This CDR3 spans 13 amino acids. DNA of the CDR3: TGCGCCAGCAGCCCGACAGGGCCTCGGGAGCAGTACTTC. Translated, it gives CASSPTGPREQYF.

This clone was seen only once. The chain carries TRBV28 and TRBJ2-7; maybe TRBD2 (5 bases). Germline CDR1 and CDR2: MDHEN and SYDVKM. The V gene lost 3 bases and the J gene lost 2 bases, with 11 bases spanning the gap. This CDR3 has 14 residues. In nucleotides, the CDR3 is TGTGCCAGCAGTTTCTTAAGTAGCGCCTACGAGCAGTACTTC. This codes for CASSFLSSAYEQYF.

The chain employs TRBV10-3 and TRBJ1-2; the D gene is possibly TRBD1 (6 bases). The CDR3 consists of 14 residues. Per germline, CDR1 ENHRY and CDR2 SYGVKD. V gave up 3 bases and J gave up 4 bases, with 12 bases separating them. CDR3 amino acids: CAISDAGATYGYTF. The CDR3 DNA sequence: TGTGCCATCAGTGACGCAGGGGCAACCTATGGCTACACCTTC.

The chain employs TRBV4-2 and TRBJ2-1; 13 bases line up with TRBD2. Per the germline V gene, CDR1 is LGHNA and CDR2 is YNFKEQ. The CDR3 is 20 amino acids. V lost 3 bases, J lost 0 bases, and 11 bases stayed unmatched. The CDR3 DNA reads TGTGCCAGCAGCCAGGCGGGACTAGCGGGAACCTACAGCTCCTACAATGAGCAGTTCTTC. This gives the protein CASSQAGLAGTYSSYNEQFF.